This record looks at one T cell receptor (beta chain) sequence and its context. Antigen specificity is unknown. The CDR3 is 13 amino acids. In germline, CDR1 is MNHEY, CDR2 SMNVEV (reference sequence). With V trimmed by 10 bases and J by 2 bases, 6 bases remained unmatched. Profiling relied on immunoSEQ multiplex PCR, and the TCRdb table lists in-frame clones only, not all of them. The sample holds around 94,000 clones; around nine tenths are singletons and the top ten take around 0.73%. Time point defined: week 47, end of study. Doses consisted of 300 ug of mutant IDH1 20-mer peptide each, paired with topical imiquimod. The sample comes from a study of a mutant IDH1 vaccine in newly diagnosed glioma. On the study more broadly: Mean patient age was approximately 40 years; approximately 62% were male and around 40% female.

This sequence originates from a woman between 50 and 59 years old with glioma. Sequenced here: PBMCs, sampled from a glioma patient whose treatment included an IDH1 peptide vaccine. The chain combines TRBV27 with TRBJ2-5; 8 bases are a match to TRBD2. CDR3 DNA: TGTGCCACGGGAGGGGACACTCAAGAGACCCAGTACTTC. It is translated as CATGGDTQETQYF.